This T cell receptor beta chain was captured by sequencing in a study of blood T cell repertoires in COVID-19 (dated by TCRdb to 2018 to 2020). At the level of the whole study: Collaborator samples came from the United States, Italy and Spain and covered acute and convalescent phases of COVID-19. The prospective study material was composed of cDNA or gDNA derived from T cells, B-cell-depleted T cells, or PBMCs. Deeply sampled blood TCRbeta repertoires from subjects exposed to, actively infected with, or recovered from COVID-19 were included in the dataset. A freely available public database, intended as a resource for researchers studying the immune response to SARS-CoV-2, is where the repertoires were released. The samples were drawn from the first 160 participants of the ongoing ImmuneRACE study and from over a thousand subjects provided by 6 global collaborators. Sample metadata almost always included a de-identified subject ID, COVID-19 status, age in years and sex. HLA class I and class II types, where available, came from metadata supplied by the sample provider rather than from assay-based typing. Study-wide findings and limitations: The quantity of clinical and demographic metadata differed by source and by participant and was supplied without curation.

Collaborating institutions collected whole blood in K2EDTA tubes following their own protocols. Collaborator samples were shipped for TCRbeta analysis as frozen whole blood, isolated PBMCs, or DNA extracted from either sample type. The immunoSEQ Assay, a bias-controlled multiplex PCR, was used to amplify TCRbeta CDR3 regions from genomic DNA. In the paper's pipeline: The number of nucleated cells in each sample was estimated by amplification of reference gene primers within the assay. Sequence reads were collapsed and filtered to measure the absolute abundance of every unique TCRbeta CDR3 rearrangement. For each sample, productive Simpson clonality was calculated as the square root of Simpson's diversity index over productive rearrangements. Drawn from immuneACCESS, this table holds only the in-frame rearrangements with V and J called that TCRdb kept. Clones are partly lost; checked studies trace under half to an unresolved V gene and leave the rest unexplained. The V and J calls and clone size were taken over from that table, and D and trimming were inferred from the DNA. The sample has 230,000 or so clones on record, 80% to 90% of them singletons. The ten largest account for approximately 8.6% of the sample.

About this clone: Its recognized antigen is unknown. No much larger clone exists at a distance of one base, and base qualities are not known.

From the germline V gene (reference sequence), CDR1 is DFQATT and CDR2 is SNEGSKA. There are 16 amino acids in the CDR3, from cysteine to phenylalanine inclusive. CDR3 DNA is the only sequence kept; it has 48 bases, read in frame from the first base. V and J are truncated by 3 bases and 0 bases respectively, leaving an intervening sequence of 16 bases. This receptor was taken from a man aged 40-49 years with active or convalescent COVID-19. Rearrangement joined TRBV20-1 to TRBJ2-3; D gene: possibly TRBD2, on 6 matching bases. Sequencing was done on a sample of peripheral blood. The DNA sequence follows: TGCAGTGCTAGTTATCGTGATAGCGGAAGCACAGATACGCAGTATTTT. Translation gives CSASYRDSGSTDTQYF.